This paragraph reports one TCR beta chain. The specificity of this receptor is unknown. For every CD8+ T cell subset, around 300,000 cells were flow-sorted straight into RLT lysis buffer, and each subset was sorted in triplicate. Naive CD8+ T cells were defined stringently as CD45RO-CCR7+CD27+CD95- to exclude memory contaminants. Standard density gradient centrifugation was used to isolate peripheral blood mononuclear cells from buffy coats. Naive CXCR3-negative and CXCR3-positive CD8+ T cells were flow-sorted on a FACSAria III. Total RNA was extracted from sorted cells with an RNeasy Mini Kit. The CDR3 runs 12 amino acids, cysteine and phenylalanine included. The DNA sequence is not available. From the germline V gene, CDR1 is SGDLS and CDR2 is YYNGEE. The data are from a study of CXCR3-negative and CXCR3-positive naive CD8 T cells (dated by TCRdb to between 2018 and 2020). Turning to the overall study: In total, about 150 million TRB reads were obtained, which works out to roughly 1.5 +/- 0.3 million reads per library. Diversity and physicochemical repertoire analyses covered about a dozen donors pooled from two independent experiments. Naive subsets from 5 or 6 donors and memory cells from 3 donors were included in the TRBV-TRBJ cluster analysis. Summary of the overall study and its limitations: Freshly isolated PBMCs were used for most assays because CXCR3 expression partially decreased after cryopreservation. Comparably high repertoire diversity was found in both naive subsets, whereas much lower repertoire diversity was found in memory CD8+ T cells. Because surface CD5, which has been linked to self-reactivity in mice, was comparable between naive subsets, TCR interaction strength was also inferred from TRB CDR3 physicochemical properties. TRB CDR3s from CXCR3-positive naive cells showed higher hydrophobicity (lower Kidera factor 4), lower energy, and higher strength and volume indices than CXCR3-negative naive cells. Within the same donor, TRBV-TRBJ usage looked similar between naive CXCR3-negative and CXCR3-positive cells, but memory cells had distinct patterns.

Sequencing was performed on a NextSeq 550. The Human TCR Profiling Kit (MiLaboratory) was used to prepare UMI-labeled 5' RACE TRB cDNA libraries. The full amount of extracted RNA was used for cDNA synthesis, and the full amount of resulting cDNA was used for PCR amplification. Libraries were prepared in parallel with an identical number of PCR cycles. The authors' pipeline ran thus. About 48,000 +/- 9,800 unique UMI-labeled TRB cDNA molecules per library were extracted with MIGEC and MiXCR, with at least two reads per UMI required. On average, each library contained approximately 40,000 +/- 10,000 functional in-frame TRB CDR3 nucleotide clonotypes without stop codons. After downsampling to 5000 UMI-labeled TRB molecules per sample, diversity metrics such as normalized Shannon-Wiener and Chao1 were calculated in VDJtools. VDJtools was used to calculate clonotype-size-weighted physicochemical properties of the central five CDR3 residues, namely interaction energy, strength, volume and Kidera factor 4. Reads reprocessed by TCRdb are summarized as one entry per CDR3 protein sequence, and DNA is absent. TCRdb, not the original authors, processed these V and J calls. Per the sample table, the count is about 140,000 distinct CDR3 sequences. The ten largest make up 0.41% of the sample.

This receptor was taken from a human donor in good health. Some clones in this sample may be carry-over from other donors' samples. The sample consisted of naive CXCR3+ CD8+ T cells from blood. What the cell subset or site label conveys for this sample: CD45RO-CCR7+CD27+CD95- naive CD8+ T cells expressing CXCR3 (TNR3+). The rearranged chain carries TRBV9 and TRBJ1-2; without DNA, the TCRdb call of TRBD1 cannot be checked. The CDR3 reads CASRQGYYGYTF.